This T cell receptor beta chain comes out of a study of radiation and T cells in renal cell carcinoma. Germline V lookup: CDR1 SEHNR, CDR2 FQNEAQ (reference sequence). With 4 bases removed from V and 4 bases from J, the gap between germline ends came to 8 bases. CDR3 length: 12 amino acids. TCRdb keeps only in-frame clones here, not all; method: immunoSEQ multiplex PCR. The table has 60,000 to 95,000 clones, less than 85% seen once; the top ten hold roughly 2.2%. Time point indicated: blood 4 weeks post-SBRT, at nephrectomy. Treatment specified: 15 Gy SBRT to primary tumor, nephrectomy 4 weeks later. Nephrectomy followed 15 Gy stereotactic body radiation by 4 weeks. Blood was sampled at baseline, 2 weeks and 4 weeks after SBRT.

The sequencing used blood, collected from a patient whose treatment included radiotherapy and nephrectomy. The J gene is TRBJ2-7, the V gene TRBV7-9; the D is unclear. The receptor was derived from a woman aged 60 to 75 with renal cell carcinoma. CDR3 protein: CASSSTDYEQYF. In nucleotides, the CDR3 is TGTGCCAGCAGCTCCACGGATTACGAGCAGTACTTC.